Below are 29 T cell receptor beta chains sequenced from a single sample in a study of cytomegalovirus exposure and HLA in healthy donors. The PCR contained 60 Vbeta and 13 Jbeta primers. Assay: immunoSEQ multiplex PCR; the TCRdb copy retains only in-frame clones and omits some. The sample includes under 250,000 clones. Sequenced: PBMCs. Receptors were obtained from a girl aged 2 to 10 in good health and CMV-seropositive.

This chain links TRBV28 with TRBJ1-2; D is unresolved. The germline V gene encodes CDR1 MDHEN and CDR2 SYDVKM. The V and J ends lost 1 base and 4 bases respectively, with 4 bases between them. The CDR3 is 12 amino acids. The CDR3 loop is CASSLYFYGYTF. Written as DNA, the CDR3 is TGTGCCAGCAGTTTATACTTCTATGGCTACACCTTC.

The CDR3 loop reads CSVSDKFSGANVLTF. CDR3 nucleotides: TGCAGCGTTAGTGACAAATTCTCTGGGGCCAACGTCCTGACTTTC. This chain joins TRBV29-1 and TRBJ2-6, with D unresolved. Germline V CDR1 and CDR2: SQVTM, ANQGSEA. The V gene lost 5 bases and the J gene lost 0 bases, with 11 bases spanning the gap. The CDR3 runs to 15 residues.

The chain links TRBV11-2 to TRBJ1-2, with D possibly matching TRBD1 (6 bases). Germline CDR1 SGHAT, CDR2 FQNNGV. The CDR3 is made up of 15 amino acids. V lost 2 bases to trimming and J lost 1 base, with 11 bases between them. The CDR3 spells CASSLRDTGNYGYTF. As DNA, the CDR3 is TGTGCCAGCAGCTTAAGGGACACTGGTAACTATGGCTACACCTTC.

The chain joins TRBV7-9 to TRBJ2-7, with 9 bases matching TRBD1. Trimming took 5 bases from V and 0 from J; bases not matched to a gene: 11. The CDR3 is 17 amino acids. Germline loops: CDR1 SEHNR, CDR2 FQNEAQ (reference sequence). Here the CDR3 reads CASSGDGTGPFSYEQYF. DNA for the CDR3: TGTGCCAGCAGCGGGGACGGGACAGGGCCTTTCTCCTACGAGCAGTACTTC.

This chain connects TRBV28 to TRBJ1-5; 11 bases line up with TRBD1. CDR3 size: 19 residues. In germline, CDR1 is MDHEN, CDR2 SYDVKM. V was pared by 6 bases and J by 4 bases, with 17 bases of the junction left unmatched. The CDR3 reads CASRPKGPGQGVRNQPQHF. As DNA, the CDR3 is TGTGCCAGCAGGCCTAAAGGGCCGGGACAGGGGGTCCGGAATCAGCCCCAGCATTTT.

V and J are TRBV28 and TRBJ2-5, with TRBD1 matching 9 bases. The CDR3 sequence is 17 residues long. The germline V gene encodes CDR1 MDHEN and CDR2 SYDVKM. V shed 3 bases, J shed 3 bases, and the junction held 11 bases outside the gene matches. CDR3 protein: CASSFLLETGGKETQYF. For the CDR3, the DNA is TGTGCCAGCAGTTTCCTCCTCGAGACAGGGGGTAAAGAGACCCAGTACTTC.

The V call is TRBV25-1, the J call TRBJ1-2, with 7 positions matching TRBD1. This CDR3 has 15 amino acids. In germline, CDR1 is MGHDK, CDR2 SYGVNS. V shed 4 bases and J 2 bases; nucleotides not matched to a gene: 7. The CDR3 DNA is TGTGCCAGCAGTGGGGGGACAGCTATGAACTATGGCTACACCTTC. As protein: CASSGGTAMNYGYTF.

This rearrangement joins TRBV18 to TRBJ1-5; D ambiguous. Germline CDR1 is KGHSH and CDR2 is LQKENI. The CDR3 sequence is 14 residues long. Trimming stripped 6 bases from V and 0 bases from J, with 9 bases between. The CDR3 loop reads CASSRVYSNQPQHF. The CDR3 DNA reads TGTGCCAGCTCGAGGGTTTATAGCAATCAGCCCCAGCATTTT.

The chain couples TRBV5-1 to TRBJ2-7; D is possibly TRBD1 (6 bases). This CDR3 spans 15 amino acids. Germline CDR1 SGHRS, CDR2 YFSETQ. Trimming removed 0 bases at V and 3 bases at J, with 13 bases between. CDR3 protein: CASSLEGTIFYEQYF. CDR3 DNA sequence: TGCGCCAGCAGCTTGGAGGGGACAATTTTCTACGAGCAGTACTTC.

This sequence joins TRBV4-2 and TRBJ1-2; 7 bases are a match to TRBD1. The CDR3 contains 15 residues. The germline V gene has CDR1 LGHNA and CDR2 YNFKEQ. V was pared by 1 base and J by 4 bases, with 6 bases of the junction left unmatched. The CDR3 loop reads CASSQVPTGPYGYTF. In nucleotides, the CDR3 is TGTGCCAGCAGCCAAGTGCCGACAGGGCCCTATGGCTACACCTTC.

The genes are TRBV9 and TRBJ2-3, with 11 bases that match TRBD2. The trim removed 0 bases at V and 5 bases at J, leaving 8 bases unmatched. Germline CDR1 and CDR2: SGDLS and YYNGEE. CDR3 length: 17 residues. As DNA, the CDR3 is TGTGCCAGCAGCGTAGACCCTAGCGGGAGGAAGGTAGATACGCAGTATTTT. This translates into CASSVDPSGRKVDTQYF.

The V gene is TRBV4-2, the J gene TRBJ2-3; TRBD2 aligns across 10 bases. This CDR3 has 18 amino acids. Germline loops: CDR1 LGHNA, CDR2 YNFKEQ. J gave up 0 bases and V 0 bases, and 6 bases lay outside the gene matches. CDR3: CASSQDAGLADSTDTQYF. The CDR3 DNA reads TGTGCCAGCAGCCAAGACGCCGGACTAGCGGATAGCACAGATACGCAGTATTTT.

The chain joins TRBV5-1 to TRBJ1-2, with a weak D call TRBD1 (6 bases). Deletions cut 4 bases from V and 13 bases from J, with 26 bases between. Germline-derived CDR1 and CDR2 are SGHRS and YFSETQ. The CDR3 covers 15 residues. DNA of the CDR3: TGCGCCAGCAGCCCGGGGTCCGACAGGCCCTATGGGGGCACCTTC. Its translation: CASSPGSDRPYGGTF.

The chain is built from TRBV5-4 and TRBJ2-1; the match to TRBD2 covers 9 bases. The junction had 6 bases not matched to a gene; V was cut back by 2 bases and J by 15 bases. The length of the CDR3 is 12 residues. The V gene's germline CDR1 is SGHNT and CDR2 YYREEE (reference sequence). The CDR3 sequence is CASSLTGLATFF. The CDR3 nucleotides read TGTGCCAGCAGCTTAACGGGACTAGCCACGTTCTTC.

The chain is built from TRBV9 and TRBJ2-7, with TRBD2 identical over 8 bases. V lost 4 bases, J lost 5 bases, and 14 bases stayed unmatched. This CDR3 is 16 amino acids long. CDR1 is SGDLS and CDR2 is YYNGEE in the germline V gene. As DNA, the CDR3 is TGTGCCAGCAGCCCTACAATCGGGACTAGTCTCGACGAGCAGTACTTC. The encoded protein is CASSPTIGTSLDEQYF.

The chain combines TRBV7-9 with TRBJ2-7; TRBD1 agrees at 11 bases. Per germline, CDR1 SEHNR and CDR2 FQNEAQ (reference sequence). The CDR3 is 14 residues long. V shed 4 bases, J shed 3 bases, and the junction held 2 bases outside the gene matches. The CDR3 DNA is TGTGCCAGCAGCTGGGGACAGGGGGACTACGAGCAGTACTTC. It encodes CASSWGQGDYEQYF.

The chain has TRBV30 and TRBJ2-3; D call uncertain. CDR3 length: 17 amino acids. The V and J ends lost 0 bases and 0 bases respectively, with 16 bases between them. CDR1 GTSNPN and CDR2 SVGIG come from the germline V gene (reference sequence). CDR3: CAWSVPQDTPSTDTQYF. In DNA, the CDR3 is TGTGCCTGGAGTGTACCCCAAGACACCCCTAGCACAGATACGCAGTATTTT.

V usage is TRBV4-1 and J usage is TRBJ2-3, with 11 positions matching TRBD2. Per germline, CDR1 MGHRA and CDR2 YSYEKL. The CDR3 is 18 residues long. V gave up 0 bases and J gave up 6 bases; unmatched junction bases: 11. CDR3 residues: CASSQDEVAGGLLDTQYF. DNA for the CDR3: TGCGCCAGCAGCCAAGATGAGGTAGCGGGAGGGCTCCTGGATACGCAGTATTTT.

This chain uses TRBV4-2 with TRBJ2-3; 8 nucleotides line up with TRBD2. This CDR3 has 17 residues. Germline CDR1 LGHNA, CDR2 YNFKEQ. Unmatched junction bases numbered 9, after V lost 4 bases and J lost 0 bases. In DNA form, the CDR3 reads TGTGCCAGCAGCCCCCCATTAGCGGGACTTAGCACAGATACGCAGTATTTT. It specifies CASSPPLAGLSTDTQYF.

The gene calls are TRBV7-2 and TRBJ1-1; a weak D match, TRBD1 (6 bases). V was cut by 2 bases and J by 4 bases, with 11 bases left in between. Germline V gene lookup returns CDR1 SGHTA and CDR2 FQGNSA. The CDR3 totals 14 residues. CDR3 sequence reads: CASSLTGRGTEAFF. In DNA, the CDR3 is TGTGCCAGCAGCTTAACAGGGAGGGGCACTGAAGCTTTCTTT.

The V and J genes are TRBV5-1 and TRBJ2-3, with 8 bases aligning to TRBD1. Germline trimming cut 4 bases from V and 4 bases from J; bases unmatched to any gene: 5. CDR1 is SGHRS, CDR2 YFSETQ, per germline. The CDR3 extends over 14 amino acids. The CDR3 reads CASSLDRVADTQYF. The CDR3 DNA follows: TGCGCCAGCAGCCTGGACAGGGTGGCAGATACGCAGTATTTT.

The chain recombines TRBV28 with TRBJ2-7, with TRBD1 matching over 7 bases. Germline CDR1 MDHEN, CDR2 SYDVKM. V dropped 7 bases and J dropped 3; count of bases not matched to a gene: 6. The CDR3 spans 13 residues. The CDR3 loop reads CASTGDSFYEQYF. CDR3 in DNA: TGTGCCAGCACCGGGGACAGCTTCTACGAGCAGTACTTC.

Here the CDR3 DNA reads TGTGCCAGCAGCCCGAAACAGGGGAAGGCTATATACATGGGCCTATACGAGCAGTACTTC. Translated: CASSPKQGKAIYMGLYEQYF. V usage is TRBV7-3 and J usage is TRBJ2-7; 7 bases line up with TRBD1. The CDR3 sequence is 20 residues long. Trimming removed 5 bases from V and 4 bases from J; junction bases left unmatched: 26. In germline, CDR1 is SGHTA, CDR2 FQGTGA.

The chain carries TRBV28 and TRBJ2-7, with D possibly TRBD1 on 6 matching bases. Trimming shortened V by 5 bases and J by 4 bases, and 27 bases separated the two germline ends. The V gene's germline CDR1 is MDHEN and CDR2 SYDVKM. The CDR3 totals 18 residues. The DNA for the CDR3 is TGTGCCAGCAGTGGGCCGGGACAACATTCCCAGGGACGTTACGAGCAGTACTTC. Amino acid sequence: CASSGPGQHSQGRYEQYF.

The CDR3 bases are TGTGCCAGCAGCTTAGGGCTCGTCTACGAGCAGTACTTC. Translated: CASSLGLVYEQYF. The chain has TRBV11-2 and TRBJ2-7; D gene ambiguous. This CDR3 has 13 residues. CDR1 and CDR2 from the germline V gene are SGHAT and FQNNGV. Trimming left V 1 base short and J 3 bases short, with 7 bases between. Filled out from reference TRBV11-2 and TRBJ2-7, the complete variable domain reads EAGVAQSPRYKIIEKRQSVAFWCNPISGHATLYWYQQILGQGPKLLIQFQNNGVVDDSQLPKDRFSAERLKGVDSTLKIQPAKLEDSAVYLCASSLGLVYEQYFGPGTRLTVT.

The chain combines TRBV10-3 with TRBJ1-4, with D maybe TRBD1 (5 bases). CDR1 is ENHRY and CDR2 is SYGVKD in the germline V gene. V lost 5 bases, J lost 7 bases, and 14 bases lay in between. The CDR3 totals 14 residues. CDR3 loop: CAISTDNLGEKLFF. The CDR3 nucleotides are TGTGCCATCAGTACGGACAATTTGGGTGAAAAACTGTTTTTT.

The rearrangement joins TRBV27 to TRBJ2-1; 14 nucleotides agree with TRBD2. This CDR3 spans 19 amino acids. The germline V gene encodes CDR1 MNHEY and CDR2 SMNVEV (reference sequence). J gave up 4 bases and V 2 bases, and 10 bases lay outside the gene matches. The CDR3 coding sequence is TGTGCCAGCAGTTTAAGCCCCGGGACTAGCGGGAGAATGTACAATGAGCAGTTCTTC. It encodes CASSLSPGTSGRMYNEQFF.

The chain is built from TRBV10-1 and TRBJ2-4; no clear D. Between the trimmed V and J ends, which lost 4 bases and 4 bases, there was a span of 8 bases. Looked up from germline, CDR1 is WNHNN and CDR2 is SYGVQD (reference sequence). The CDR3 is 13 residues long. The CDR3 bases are TGCGCCAGCAGTGTTGAGAGAAAAAACATTCAGTACTTC. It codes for CASSVERKNIQYF.

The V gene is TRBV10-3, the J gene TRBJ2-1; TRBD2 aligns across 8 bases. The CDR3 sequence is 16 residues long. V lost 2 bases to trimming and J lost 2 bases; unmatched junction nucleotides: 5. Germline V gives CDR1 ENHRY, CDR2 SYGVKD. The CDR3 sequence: CAISEASGRPYNEQFF. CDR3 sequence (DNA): TGTGCCATCAGTGAGGCTAGCGGGCGACCCTACAATGAGCAGTTCTTC.